This entry lists 10 T cell receptor beta chains sequenced from one sample in a study of T cell repertoires in cytomegalovirus infection. Their antigens are not known. MiXCR was run by TCRdb on the reads, yielding one entry per CDR3 protein. The table has roughly 60,000 distinct CDR3 sequences, 33% seen once. Sequencing was performed on PBMCs, sequenced either directly or after in vitro stimulation (not recorded which). The receptor source for this set is a human donor in good health (CMV status not recorded). Some clones in this sample may be carry-over from other donors' samples.

The V gene is TRBV15, the J gene TRBJ1-5; perhaps TRBD1 as D (5 bases). The germline gives CDR1 LNHNV, CDR2 YYDKDF (reference sequence). Trimming took off 4 bases at V and 5 bases at J, with 21 bases between the two ends. This CDR3 is 17 amino acids long. CDR3 nucleotides: TGTGCCACCAGCAAAGAAGCTCGGGCAGGGCTCTATCAGCCCCAGCATTTT. Its protein product is CATSKEARAGLYQPQHF.

The rearrangement links TRBV12-3 or TRBV12-4 to TRBJ2-1, with D unresolved. The CDR3 runs to 12 residues. V dropped 2 bases and J dropped 7 bases, with 6 bases sitting between them. This chain's CDR3 is CASSLIQNEQFF. CDR3 nucleotides: TGTGCCAGCAGTTTAATTCAAAATGAGCAGTTCTTC.

This clonotype was seen a few times. The rearrangement joins TRBV12-3 or TRBV12-4 to TRBJ1-4; no firm D call. Between the trimmed V and J ends, which lost 3 bases and 8 bases, there was a span of 13 bases. The CDR3 is made up of 14 amino acids. The CDR3 region is CASSFAGAGEKLFF. CDR3 nucleotides: TGTGCCAGCAGTTTTGCGGGCGCGGGGGAAAAACTGTTTTTT.

The gene calls are TRBV28 and TRBJ2-5; D gene uncertain. CDR3 size: 16 residues. Trimming shortened V by 6 bases and J by 5 bases, and 22 bases separated the two germline ends. Germline-derived CDR1 and CDR2 are MDHEN and SYDVKM. CDR3 sequence (DNA): TGTGCCAGCAGCGCGACTCACGCAAACTATTGGGAGACCCAGTACTTC. It specifies CASSATHANYWETQYF.

This clonotype was seen a few times. This chain joins TRBV10-3 and TRBJ2-1, with a tentative D call TRBD2 (5 bases). Germline CDR1 is ENHRY and CDR2 is SYGVKD. The CDR3 runs 14 residues. The V and J ends lost 4 bases and 6 bases respectively, with 13 bases between them. The CDR3 here is CAISGQEAGNEQFF. Written as DNA, the CDR3 is TGTGCCATCAGTGGGCAGGAGGCAGGCAATGAGCAGTTCTTC.

This chain joins TRBV7-9 and TRBJ2-7; 9 nucleotides line up with TRBD1. Trimming at V came to 3 bases and at J to 5 bases, leaving 5 bases not matched to a gene. The CDR3 covers 14 residues. The germline V gene encodes CDR1 SEHNR and CDR2 FQNEAQ (reference sequence). CDR3: CASSLRDRANEQYF. The CDR3 bases are TGTGCCAGCAGCTTGAGGGACAGGGCCAACGAGCAGTACTTC.

For this clonotype: Since a much larger clone is just one base distant, this may be a read error. This sequence joins TRBV20-1 and TRBJ2-1; the D is unclear. Trimming took 5 bases from V and 3 from J, leaving 11 bases between them. CDR1 DFQATT and CDR2 SNEGSKA come from the germline V gene (reference sequence). The length of the CDR3 is 13 residues. Here the CDR3 DNA reads TGCAGTGCTGCCGCGACCCTCTACAATGAGCAGTTCTTC. This encodes CSAAATLYNEQFF.

In this sample, this clonotype turned up a few times. The rearrangement uses TRBV15 and TRBJ1-2; the D is unclear. CDR1 and CDR2 from the germline V gene are LNHNV and YYDKDF (reference sequence). With 1 base removed from V and 2 bases from J, the gap between germline ends came to 11 bases. The CDR3 runs to 15 residues. The CDR3 DNA sequence: TGTGCCACCAGCAGAGGGCTACAGACAAACTATGGCTACACCTTC. Translation gives CATSRGLQTNYGYTF. Drawing the rest from reference TRBV15 and TRBJ1-2, the complete variable domain is DAMVIQNPRYQVTQFGKPVTLSCSQTLNHNVMYWYQQKSSQAPKLLFHYYDKDFNNEADTPDNFQSRRPNTSFCFLDIRSPGLGDTAMYLCATSRGLQTNYGYTFGSGTRLTVV.

Of note for this clonotype: With a much larger clone just one base away, this may be a read error. The rearrangement joins TRBV7-2 to TRBJ2-1; 7 positions match TRBD2. The CDR3 consists of 14 residues. V lost 1 base and J lost 6; bases outside the gene matches: 3. The germline V gene has CDR1 SGHTA and CDR2 FQGNSA. The chain's CDR3 is CTSSLGAGANEQFF. In DNA, the CDR3 is TGTACCAGCAGCTTAGGGGCGGGAGCCAATGAGCAGTTCTTC.

This clonotype came up a few times. This chain links TRBV6-1 with TRBJ2-4; maybe TRBD1 (6 bases). Germline V lookup: CDR1 MNHNS, CDR2 SASEGT. The CDR3 runs 17 residues. V was clipped by 0 bases and J by 0 bases, with 12 bases between them. This CDR3 is CASSEAAQGLAKNIQYF. As DNA, the CDR3 is TGTGCCAGCAGTGAAGCTGCCCAGGGGCTAGCCAAAAACATTCAGTACTTC.